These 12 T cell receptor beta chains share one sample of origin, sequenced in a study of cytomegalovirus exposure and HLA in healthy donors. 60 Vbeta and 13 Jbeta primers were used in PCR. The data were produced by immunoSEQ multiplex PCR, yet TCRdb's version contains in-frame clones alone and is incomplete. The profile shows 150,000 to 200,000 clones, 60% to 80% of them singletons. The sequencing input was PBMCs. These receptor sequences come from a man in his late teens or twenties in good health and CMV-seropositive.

The CDR3: CASSVGDSIYNEQFF. CDR3 coding DNA: TGTGCCAGCAGCGTAGGGGACTCGATCTACAATGAGCAGTTCTTC. The chain recombines TRBV9 with TRBJ2-1; perhaps TRBD2 as D (6 bases). The CDR3 covers 15 residues. In germline, CDR1 is SGDLS, CDR2 YYNGEE. Trimming removed 0 bases at V and 3 bases at J, with 10 bases between.

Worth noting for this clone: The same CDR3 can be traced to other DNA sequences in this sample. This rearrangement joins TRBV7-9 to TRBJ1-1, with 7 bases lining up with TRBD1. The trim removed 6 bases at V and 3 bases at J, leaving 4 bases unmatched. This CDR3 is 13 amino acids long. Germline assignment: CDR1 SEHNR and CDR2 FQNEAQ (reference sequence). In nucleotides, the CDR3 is TGTGCCAGCAGAGTAGACAGGGACACTGAAGCTTTCTTT. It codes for CASRVDRDTEAFF.

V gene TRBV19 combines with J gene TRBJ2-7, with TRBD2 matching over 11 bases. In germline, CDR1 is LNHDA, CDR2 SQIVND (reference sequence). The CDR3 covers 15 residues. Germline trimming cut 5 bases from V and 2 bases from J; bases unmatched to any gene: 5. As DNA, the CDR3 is TGTGCCAGTAGTCAGGGGGGACTAGCGGCCTACGAGCAGTACTTC. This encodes CASSQGGLAAYEQYF.

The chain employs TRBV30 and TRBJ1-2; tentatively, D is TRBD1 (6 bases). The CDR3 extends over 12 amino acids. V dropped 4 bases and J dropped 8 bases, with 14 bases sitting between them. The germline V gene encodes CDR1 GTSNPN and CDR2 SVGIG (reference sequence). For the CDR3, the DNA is TGTGCCTGGAACAGGGAATATAGGGGCTACACCTTC. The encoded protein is CAWNREYRGYTF.

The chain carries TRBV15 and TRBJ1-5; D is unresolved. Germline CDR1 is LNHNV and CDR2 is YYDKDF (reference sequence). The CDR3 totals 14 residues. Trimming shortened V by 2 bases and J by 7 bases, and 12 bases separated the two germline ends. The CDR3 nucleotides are TGTGCCACCAGCAGATACGGGATCTTCCAGCCCCAGCATTTT. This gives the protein CATSRYGIFQPQHF.

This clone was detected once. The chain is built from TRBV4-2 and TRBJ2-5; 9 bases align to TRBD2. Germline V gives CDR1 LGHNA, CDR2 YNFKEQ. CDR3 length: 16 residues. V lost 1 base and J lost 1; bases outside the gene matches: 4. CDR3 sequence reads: CASSQGQRGVQETQYF. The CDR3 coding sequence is TGTGCCAGCAGCCAAGGTCAGCGGGGGGTCCAAGAGACCCAGTACTTC.

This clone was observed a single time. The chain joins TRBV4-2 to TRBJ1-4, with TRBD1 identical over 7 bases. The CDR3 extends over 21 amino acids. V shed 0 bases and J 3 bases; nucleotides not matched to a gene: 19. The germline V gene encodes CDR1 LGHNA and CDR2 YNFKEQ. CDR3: CASSQDLSNRGVGLANEKLFF. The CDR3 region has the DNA TGTGCCAGCAGCCAAGATCTCTCCAACAGGGGAGTTGGTTTAGCTAATGAAAAACTGTTTTTT.

CDR3 nucleotides: TGTGCCACCAGCAGAGGGGGTTCGGGGTTTTTCACAGATACGCAGTATTTT. Residues: CATSRGGSGFFTDTQYF. The chain carries TRBV15 and TRBJ2-3, with D possibly being TRBD2 (5 bases). CDR1 and CDR2 (germline): LNHNV, YYDKDF (reference sequence). CDR3 size: 17 residues. The V end was cut by 1 base, the J end by 2 bases, with 16 bases between.

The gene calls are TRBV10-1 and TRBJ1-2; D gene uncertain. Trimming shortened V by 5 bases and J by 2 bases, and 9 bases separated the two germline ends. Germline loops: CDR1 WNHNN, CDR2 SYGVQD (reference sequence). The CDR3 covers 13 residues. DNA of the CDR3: TGCGCCAGCAGTCAACTAATAAACTATGGCTACACCTTC. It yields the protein CASSQLINYGYTF.

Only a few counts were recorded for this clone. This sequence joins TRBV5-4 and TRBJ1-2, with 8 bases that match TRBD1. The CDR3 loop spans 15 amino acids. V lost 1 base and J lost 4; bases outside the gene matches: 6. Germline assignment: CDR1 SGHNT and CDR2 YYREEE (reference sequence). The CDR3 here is CASSLSGQGRYGYTF. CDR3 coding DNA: TGTGCCAGCAGCTTGTCTGGACAGGGCCGCTATGGCTACACCTTC.

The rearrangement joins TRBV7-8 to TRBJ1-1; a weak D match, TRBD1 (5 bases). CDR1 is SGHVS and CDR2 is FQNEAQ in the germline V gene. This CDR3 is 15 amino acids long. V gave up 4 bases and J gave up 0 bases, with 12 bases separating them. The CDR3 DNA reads TGTGCCAGCAGCTCATTGACAGCGATGAACACTGAAGCTTTCTTT. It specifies CASSSLTAMNTEAFF.

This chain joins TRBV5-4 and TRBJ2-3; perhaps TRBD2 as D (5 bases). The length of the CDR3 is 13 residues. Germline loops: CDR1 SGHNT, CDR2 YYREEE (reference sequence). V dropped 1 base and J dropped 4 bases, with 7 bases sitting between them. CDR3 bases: TGTGCCAGCAGCTTGTTCGGGGCAGATACGCAGTATTTT. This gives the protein CASSLFGADTQYF. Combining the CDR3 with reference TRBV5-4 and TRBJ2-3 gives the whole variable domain ETGVTQSPTHLIKTRGQQVTLRCSSQSGHNTVSWYQQALGQGPQFIFQYYREEENGRGNFPPRFSGLQFPNYSSELNVNALELDDSALYLCASSLFGADTQYFGPGTRLTVL.